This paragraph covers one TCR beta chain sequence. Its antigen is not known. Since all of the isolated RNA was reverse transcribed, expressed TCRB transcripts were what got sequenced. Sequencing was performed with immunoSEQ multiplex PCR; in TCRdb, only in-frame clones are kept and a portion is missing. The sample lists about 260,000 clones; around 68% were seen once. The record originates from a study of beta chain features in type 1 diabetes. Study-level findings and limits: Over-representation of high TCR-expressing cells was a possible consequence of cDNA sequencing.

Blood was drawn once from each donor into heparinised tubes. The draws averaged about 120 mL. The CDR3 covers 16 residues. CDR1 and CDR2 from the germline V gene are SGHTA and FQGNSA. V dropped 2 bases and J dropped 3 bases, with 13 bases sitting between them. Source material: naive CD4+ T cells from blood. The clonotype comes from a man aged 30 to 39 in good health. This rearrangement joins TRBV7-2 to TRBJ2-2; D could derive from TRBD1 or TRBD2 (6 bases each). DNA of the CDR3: TGTGCCAGCAGCTTATCCCGGGGGCCCGACACCGGGGAGCTGTTTTTT. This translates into CASSLSRGPDTGELFF.